This T cell receptor (beta chain) was sequenced in a study of cytomegalovirus exposure and HLA in healthy donors. Germline V CDR1 and CDR2: SGHRS, YFSETQ. The V and J ends lost 0 bases and 5 bases, in that order; junction bases with no gene match: 4. This CDR3 region has 15 residues. The PCR ran on 60 Vbeta and 13 Jbeta primers. Measured with immunoSEQ multiplex PCR; TCRdb has only the in-frame clones, and not every one. This sample has approximately 100,000 clones; 75% to 85% occur once, and the top ten carry around 10%. The source is a woman in her late teens or twenties in good health and CMV-seropositive. V usage is TRBV5-1 and J usage is TRBJ1-1; 10 nucleotides match TRBD1. The sequenced material came from PBMCs. The CDR3 region is CASSLEGTGVTEAFF. In nucleotides, the CDR3 is TGCGCCAGCAGCTTGGAGGGGACAGGGGTTACTGAAGCTTTCTTT.